The next 29 T cell receptor beta chains were all read from a single sample in a study of blood T cell repertoires in COVID-19. The data were produced by immunoSEQ multiplex PCR, yet TCRdb's version contains in-frame clones alone and is incomplete. The repertoire consists of more than 200,000 clones, with 80% to 95% occurring once and the leading ten covering around 1.8%. Sequencing was done on a sample of PBMCs or T cells enriched from blood (not recorded which). The receptors here all came from a young woman who had recovered from COVID-19.

The chain links TRBV18 to TRBJ1-1; D might be TRBD1 (5 bases). The CDR3 extends over 17 amino acids. Trimming pared 2 bases from V and 0 bases from J, leaving 16 bases between. The germline gives CDR1 KGHSH, CDR2 LQKENI. This CDR3 reads CASSPSAGPLMNTEAFF. The CDR3 DNA reads as TGTGCCAGCTCACCATCTGCAGGGCCCCTCATGAACACTGAAGCTTTCTTT.

V is TRBV15 and J is TRBJ2-6; D is possibly TRBD1 (6 bases). The CDR3 has 17 residues. V lost 2 bases and J 3 bases, leaving 14 bases between the germline ends. Germline V gene sequence: CDR1 LNHNV, CDR2 YYDKDF (reference sequence). In nucleotides, the CDR3 is TGTGCCACCAGCAGACAGGGGACGTCCCGTGGGGCCAACGTCCTGACTTTC. Its protein product is CATSRQGTSRGANVLTF.

This clone showed up just once. The chain is built from TRBV3-1 (or the pseudogene TRBV3-2) and TRBJ1-2; D possibly corresponds to TRBD1 (6 bases). Germline V CDR1 and CDR2: LGHDT, YNNKEL (reference sequence). Trimming pared 3 bases from V and 4 bases from J, leaving 12 bases between. This CDR3 contains 14 residues. The CDR3 DNA is TGTGCCAGCAGCCACACCGGGACAAGCTATGGCTACACCTTC. Translation: CASSHTGTSYGYTF.

The chain combines TRBV7-9 with TRBJ1-2; no definite D call. Trimming removed 4 bases from V and 1 base from J, with 4 bases in between. The CDR3 is made up of 12 amino acids. CDR1 SEHNR and CDR2 FQNEAQ come from the germline V gene (reference sequence). The CDR3 loop reads CASSSNNYGYTF. CDR3 sequence (DNA): TGTGCCAGCAGCTCAAATAACTATGGCTACACCTTC.

The chain has TRBV6-1 and TRBJ1-2, with D hard to call. The germline CDR1 and CDR2 sequences are MNHNS and SASEGT. The CDR3 runs 15 residues. Trimming pared 1 base from V and 4 bases from J, leaving 13 bases between. CDR3 nucleotide sequence: TGTGCCAGCAGTGAAGGCCCTGAGGGCCTCTATGGCTACACCTTC. Protein product: CASSEGPEGLYGYTF.

The chain couples TRBV7-9 to TRBJ1-3, with unresolved D. Germline CDR1 SEHNR, CDR2 FQNEAQ (reference sequence). The germline V and J ends were trimmed by 1 base and 8 bases, with 21 bases remaining between them. CDR3 length: 17 amino acids. Here the CDR3 DNA reads TGTGCCAGCAGCTTAGGGAGGCTCGGGCAGCTCGGGGACACCATATATTTT. Encoded protein: CASSLGRLGQLGDTIYF.

The gene calls are TRBV3-1 (or the pseudogene TRBV3-2) and TRBJ2-7; tentatively, D is TRBD2 (6 bases). The CDR3 extends over 12 amino acids. The V gene lost 4 bases and the J gene lost 2 bases, with 6 bases spanning the gap. The V gene's germline CDR1 is LGHDT and CDR2 YNNKEL (reference sequence). CDR3 amino acids: CASSPGAYEQYF. CDR3 sequence (DNA): TGTGCCAGCAGCCCGGGGGCCTACGAGCAGTACTTC.

This clone has just a few counts. The V call is TRBV3-1 (or the pseudogene TRBV3-2), the J call TRBJ2-1; tentative D call: TRBD1 (6 bases). Germline CDR1 and CDR2: LGHDT and YNNKEL (reference sequence). V lost 4 bases, J lost 4 bases, and 14 bases lay in between. This CDR3 contains 15 residues. In DNA form, the CDR3 reads TGTGCCAGCAGCCGTGGGACAAGAGATTACAATGAGCAGTTCTTC. It encodes CASSRGTRDYNEQFF.

The chain uses TRBV7-2 and TRBJ2-5, with 11 bases aligning to TRBD2. The CDR3 runs 17 residues. Germline loops: CDR1 SGHTA, CDR2 FQGNSA. Trimming removed 5 bases from V and 4 bases from J; junction bases left unmatched: 12. This chain's CDR3 is CASSRRTSGFLTETQYF. The CDR3 DNA reads as TGTGCCAGCAGCCGTCGGACTAGCGGGTTTCTGACAGAGACCCAGTACTTC.

V is TRBV28 and J is TRBJ1-5; TRBD1 agrees at 10 bases. The germline V gene has CDR1 MDHEN and CDR2 SYDVKM. Trimming took 5 bases from V and 8 from J; bases not matched to a gene: 6. CDR3 length: 14 residues. The CDR3 DNA is TGTGCCAGCAGTAGGACAGGGGGTATGGAGCCCCAGCATTTT. As protein: CASSRTGGMEPQHF.

The J gene is TRBJ1-1, the V gene TRBV10-3, with a tentative D call TRBD1 (5 bases). Germline assignment: CDR1 ENHRY and CDR2 SYGVKD. Trimming pared 8 bases from V and 5 bases from J, leaving 18 bases between. This CDR3 contains 14 residues. The CDR3 sequence: CAIFGGGVGTEAFF. In DNA, the CDR3 is TGTGCCATCTTTGGGGGGGGAGTAGGTACTGAAGCTTTCTTT.

The CDR3 here is CASSIGQERRQFF. CDR3 DNA sequence: TGTGCCAGCAGTATAGGACAGGAACGTAGGCAGTTCTTC. The chain recombines TRBV28 with TRBJ2-1, with 7 bases matching TRBD1. The CDR3 sequence is 13 residues long. Germline-derived CDR1 and CDR2 are MDHEN and SYDVKM. Germline trimming cut 5 bases from V and 12 bases from J; bases unmatched to any gene: 10.

V usage is TRBV3-1 (or the pseudogene TRBV3-2) and J usage is TRBJ1-5, with D uncertain. V was shortened by 4 bases and J by 5 bases, with 12 bases between the two germline ends. This CDR3 comprises 14 residues. The germline V gene encodes CDR1 LGHDT and CDR2 YNNKEL (reference sequence). The CDR3 DNA follows: TGTGCCAGCAGCCCCTGGTCGGGAGATCAGCCCCAGCATTTT. It specifies CASSPWSGDQPQHF.

The V and J genes are TRBV28 and TRBJ2-1, with TRBD2 as a possible D gene (6 bases). V gave up 6 bases and J gave up 10 bases, with 31 bases separating them. The CDR3 extends over 18 amino acids. Germline V gene sequence: CDR1 MDHEN, CDR2 SYDVKM. In nucleotides, the CDR3 is TGTGCCAGCAGCCCACCCCGGCGGAACCTAGCGCGTCGGGAAGAGCAGTTCTTC. This gives the protein CASSPPRRNLARREEQFF.

The J gene is TRBJ2-7, the V gene TRBV5-4; 16 bases agree with TRBD2. Germline V gene sequence: CDR1 SGHNT, CDR2 YYREEE (reference sequence). This CDR3 has 16 residues. After removal of 4 bases from V and 4 bases from J, the junction contained 5 bases not matched to a gene. Here the CDR3 DNA reads TGTGCCAGCAGCCCAGGGACTAGCGGGAGGGGTTACGAGCAGTACTTC. Its translation is CASSPGTSGRGYEQYF.

The V and J genes are TRBV5-1 and TRBJ1-2, with D perhaps TRBD1 (5 bases). CDR3 length equals 15 residues. Germline values: CDR1 SGHRS, CDR2 YFSETQ. Trimming shortened V by 3 bases and J by 5 bases, and 17 bases separated the two germline ends. In DNA, the CDR3 is TGCGCCAGCAGCTATCGGACGGACCCAGGGTATGGCTACACCTTC. Protein product: CASSYRTDPGYGYTF.

This chain joins TRBV11-2 and TRBJ1-4, with no clear D. The germline V and J ends were trimmed by 1 base and 7 bases, with 13 bases remaining between them. The germline V gene encodes CDR1 SGHAT and CDR2 FQNNGV. This CDR3 is built from 15 residues. The CDR3: CASSLVGALSEKLFF. CDR3 DNA: TGTGCCAGCAGCTTAGTTGGAGCCTTGAGTGAAAAACTGTTTTTT.

The chain joins TRBV7-6 to TRBJ2-7; 9 positions match TRBD1. CDR3 size: 14 residues. From germline, CDR1 is SGHVS and CDR2 FNYEAQ. J was trimmed by 2 bases and V by 5 bases; bases with no gene match: 4. In DNA form, the CDR3 reads TGTGCCAGCAGCCTGGGACAGGGAACCTACGAGCAGTACTTC. Its protein product is CASSLGQGTYEQYF.

The CDR3 DNA is TGTGCCAGCTCACAAAGGTCCGGGACAGCTGTATTCCAAGAGACCCAGTACTTC. It codes for CASSQRSGTAVFQETQYF. This rearrangement joins TRBV18 to TRBJ2-5; TRBD1 agrees at 7 bases. Trimming at V came to 4 bases and at J to 1 base, leaving 15 bases not matched to a gene. Germline assignment: CDR1 KGHSH and CDR2 LQKENI. The CDR3 has 18 amino acids.

J is TRBJ2-7 and V is TRBV12-3 or TRBV12-4, with D hard to call. V shed 6 bases and J shed 3 bases, with 12 bases lying between them. The CDR3 length is 13 residues. DNA of the CDR3: TGTGCCAGCAGCCAAGGAGAATACTACGAGCAGTACTTC. As protein: CASSQGEYYEQYF.

This clone was observed a few times. The genes are TRBV29-1 and TRBJ1-2, with a tentative D call TRBD1 (6 bases). Trimming cost V 5 bases and J 1 base, with 8 bases left between them. The germline gives CDR1 SQVTM, CDR2 ANQGSEA. The CDR3 consists of 12 residues. Here the CDR3 DNA reads TGCAGCGTTTCGGACAGTAACTATGGCTACACCTTC. This gives the protein CSVSDSNYGYTF. Combining the CDR3 with reference TRBV29-1 and TRBJ1-2 gives the whole variable domain SAVISQKPSRDICQRGTSLTIQCQVDSQVTMMFWYRQQPGQSLTLIATANQGSEATYESGFVIDKFPISRPNLTFSTLTVSNMSPEDSSIYLCSVSDSNYGYTFGSGTRLTVV.

J is TRBJ2-1 and V is TRBV3-1 (or the pseudogene TRBV3-2); D is perhaps TRBD2 (6 bases). The CDR3 spans 18 residues. Trimming pared 0 bases from V and 4 bases from J, leaving 19 bases between. CDR1 is LGHDT and CDR2 is YNNKEL in the germline V gene (reference sequence). CDR3 sequence: CASSQDLAGAGSYNEQFF. CDR3 sequence (DNA): TGTGCCAGCAGCCAAGATCTTGCCGGAGCGGGTTCTTACAATGAGCAGTTCTTC.

This sequence joins TRBV18 and TRBJ2-7; D may be TRBD1 (6 bases). The CDR3 loop spans 15 amino acids. Per the germline V gene, CDR1 is KGHSH and CDR2 is LQKENI. Trimming shortened V by 5 bases and J by 7 bases, and 21 bases separated the two germline ends. CDR3 sequence (DNA): TGTGCCAGCTCAGATCAACCACAGGGTTTAGGGGAGCAGTACTTC. This translates into CASSDQPQGLGEQYF.

The chain links TRBV11-3 to TRBJ1-6; no clear D gene. Germline V gene sequence: CDR1 SGHNT, CDR2 YENEEA. The CDR3 covers 15 residues. V dropped 5 bases and J dropped 10 bases, with 18 bases sitting between them. CDR3 region: CASSPVLEQQSPLHF. As DNA, the CDR3 is TGTGCCAGCAGCCCGGTCCTTGAACAACAGTCACCCCTCCACTTT.

The rearrangement uses TRBV27 and TRBJ1-2, with D unresolved. Germline values: CDR1 MNHEY, CDR2 SMNVEV (reference sequence). The length of the CDR3 is 15 residues. V was trimmed by 3 bases and J by 2 bases, leaving 13 bases between them. As DNA, the CDR3 is TGTGCCAGCAGTTTGAGCGGGCAGATCAACTATGGCTACACCTTC. Residues: CASSLSGQINYGYTF.

This chain connects TRBV15 to TRBJ2-3; D perhaps matches TRBD2 (5 bases). With 1 base removed from V and 2 bases from J, the gap between germline ends came to 10 bases. The CDR3 length is 15 residues. Germline CDR1 is LNHNV and CDR2 is YYDKDF (reference sequence). In nucleotides, the CDR3 is TGTGCCACCAGCAGAGGCGGGTATAACACAGATACGCAGTATTTT. Protein sequence: CATSRGGYNTDTQYF. Full variable domain (outside the CDR3, taken from reference TRBV15 and TRBJ2-3): DAMVIQNPRYQVTQFGKPVTLSCSQTLNHNVMYWYQQKSSQAPKLLFHYYDKDFNNEADTPDNFQSRRPNTSFCFLDIRSPGLGDTAMYLCATSRGGYNTDTQYFGPGTRLTVL.

The chain combines TRBV7-3 with TRBJ1-2; 9 nucleotides match TRBD1. V trimming: 0 bases; J trimming: 7 bases; junction bases outside the gene matches: 3. Germline CDR1 is SGHTA and CDR2 is FQGTGA. This CDR3 has 14 amino acids. In nucleotides, the CDR3 is TGTGCCAGCAGCTTAACCACAGGGGGCGGTGGCTACACCTTC. Protein: CASSLTTGGGGYTF.

J is TRBJ1-2 and V is TRBV30; D is ambiguous. Germline V gene data show CDR1 as GTSNPN and CDR2 as SVGIG (reference sequence). The CDR3 extends over 11 amino acids. V was trimmed by 1 base and J by 5 bases, leaving 5 bases between them. The CDR3 loop is CAWSAGYGYTF. The CDR3 DNA reads as TGTGCCTGGAGTGCGGGGTATGGCTACACCTTC. Variable domain in full (rest from reference TRBV30 and TRBJ1-2): SQTIHQWPATLVQPVGSPLSLECTVEGTSNPNLYWYRQAAGRGLQLLFYSVGIGQISSEVPQNLSASRPQDRQFILSSKKLLLSDSGFYLCAWSAGYGYTFGSGTRLTVV.

The V call is TRBV9, the J call TRBJ2-1, with 8 bases identical to TRBD2. The CDR3 length is 15 residues. Germline V gene lookup returns CDR1 SGDLS and CDR2 YYNGEE. The J segment lost 6 bases and the V segment lost 3 bases, leaving 8 bases of the junction unmatched. The CDR3 DNA sequence: TGTGCCAGCAGCGCCAGCGGGGGCGCGACCAATGAGCAGTTCTTC. Translation: CASSASGGATNEQFF.